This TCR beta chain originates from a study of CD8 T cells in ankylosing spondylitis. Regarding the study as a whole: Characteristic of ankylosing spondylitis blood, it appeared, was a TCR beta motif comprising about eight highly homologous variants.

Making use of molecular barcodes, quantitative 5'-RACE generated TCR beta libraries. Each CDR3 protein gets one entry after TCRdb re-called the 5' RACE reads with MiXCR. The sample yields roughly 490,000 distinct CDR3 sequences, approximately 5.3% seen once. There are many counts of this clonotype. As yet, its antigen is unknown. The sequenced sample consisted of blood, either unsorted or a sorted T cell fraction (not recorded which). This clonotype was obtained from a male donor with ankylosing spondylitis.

CDR3 in amino acids: CASSPRLAAGLEQFF. In DNA form, the CDR3 reads TGTGCCAGCAGCCCTCGACTAGCGGCTGGTCTTGAGCAGTTCTTC. The chain employs TRBV3-1 and TRBJ2-1; 9 bases fit TRBD2. Germline assignment: CDR1 LGHDT and CDR2 YNNKEL (reference sequence). Losses at the gene ends were 4 bases for V and 9 bases for J; bases not matched to a gene: 10. The CDR3 is 15 residues long.